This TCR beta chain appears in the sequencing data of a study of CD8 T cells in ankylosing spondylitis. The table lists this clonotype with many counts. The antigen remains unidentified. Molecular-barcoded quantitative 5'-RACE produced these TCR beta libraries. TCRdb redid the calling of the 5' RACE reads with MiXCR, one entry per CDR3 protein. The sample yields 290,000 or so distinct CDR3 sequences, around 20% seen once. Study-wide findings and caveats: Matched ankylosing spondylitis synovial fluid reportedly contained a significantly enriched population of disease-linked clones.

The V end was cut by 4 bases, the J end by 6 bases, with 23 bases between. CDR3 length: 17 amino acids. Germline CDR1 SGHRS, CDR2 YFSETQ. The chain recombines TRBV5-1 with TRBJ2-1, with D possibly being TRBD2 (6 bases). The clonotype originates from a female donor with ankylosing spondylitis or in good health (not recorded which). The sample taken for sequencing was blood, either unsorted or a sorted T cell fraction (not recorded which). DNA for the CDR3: TGCGCCAGCAGCCCTGAGGTTGGGGGACTGACACTCAATGAGCAGTTCTTC. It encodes CASSPEVGGLTLNEQFF.